The 3 T cell receptor beta chains given below trace back to one sample, sequenced in a study of blood T cell repertoires in COVID-19. TCRdb's copy holds only in-frame clones and misses some; the assay was immunoSEQ multiplex PCR. The sample records under 250,000 clones, 75% to 85% being singletons. The sample was peripheral blood. All receptors derive from a woman between 65 and 79 years old with COVID-19, enrolled during active disease.

This chain joins TRBV27 and TRBJ2-5; no definite D call. Germline CDR1 is MNHEY and CDR2 is SMNVEV (reference sequence). V shed 0 bases and J shed 5 bases, with 10 bases lying between them. This CDR3 is 14 amino acids long. CDR3 coding DNA: TGTGCCAGCAGTTTATCGGCAGTCCGCGAGACCCAGTACTTC. Translation: CASSLSAVRETQYF.

The chain links TRBV7-6 to TRBJ2-5; 9 bases match TRBD2. J was trimmed by 0 bases and V by 1 base; bases with no gene match: 6. The germline V gene encodes CDR1 SGHVS and CDR2 FNYEAQ. CDR3 length: 17 amino acids. The CDR3 DNA reads TGTGCCAGCAGCTTAGGAACTAGCGGGCGGTACCAAGAGACCCAGTACTTC. As protein: CASSLGTSGRYQETQYF.

The gene calls are TRBV5-4 and TRBJ1-2; 7 nucleotides match TRBD1. The CDR3 runs 14 residues. Germline CDR1 is SGHNT and CDR2 is YYREEE (reference sequence). The J segment lost 2 bases and the V segment lost 4 bases, leaving 5 bases of the junction unmatched. The CDR3 here is CASSPGTANYGYTF. The DNA of the CDR3 is TGTGCCAGCAGCCCCGGGACAGCGAACTATGGCTACACCTTC.